What follows describes a single T cell receptor (beta chain). The entry originates in a study of control samples from healthy donors and cancer patients. Between the trimmed V and J ends, which lost 4 bases and 4 bases, there was a span of 11 bases. The CDR3 contains 13 residues. CDR1 and CDR2 from the germline V gene are SGHNT and YYREEE (reference sequence). The repertoire was sequenced with immunoSEQ multiplex PCR; TCRdb's copy has only in-frame clones and lacks some. The repertoire includes approximately 99,000 clones, 70% to 85% of them detected once, and approximately 7% sits in the top ten. This sequence was found in a man younger than 35 in good health. The specimen sequenced was blood. This chain uses TRBV5-4 with TRBJ2-5, with TRBD2 as a possible D gene (5 bases). Here the CDR3 DNA reads TGTGCCAGCAGCCCTCCTGGGAGAGAGACCCAGTACTTC. Encoded protein: CASSPPGRETQYF.